The 30 T cell receptor beta chains reported below all come from one sample, sequenced in a study of identifying expanded T cells in peripheral blood. Method: immunoSEQ multiplex PCR; TCRdb's copy keeps in-frame clones and lacks some. The profile shows some 81,000 clones, approximately 85% of them singletons. The specimen sequenced was blood. The receptors derive from a person between 18 and 70 years old in good health.

This clone was recorded only once. The chain recombines TRBV5-6 with TRBJ1-4; the D gene is possibly TRBD1 (5 bases). Trimming cost V 2 bases and J 4 bases, with 12 bases left between them. The CDR3 totals 15 residues. Germline assignment: CDR1 SGHDT and CDR2 YYEEEE. The CDR3 region has the DNA TGTGCCAGCAGCTTCGGCGGGACTTTTAATGAAAAACTGTTTTTT. It yields the protein CASSFGGTFNEKLFF.

The chain recombines TRBV7-2 with TRBJ2-5; 8 bases agree with TRBD1. Judging by the DNA end, TRBJ2-7 fits better; the J call may be wrong. Germline-derived CDR1 and CDR2 are SGHTA and FQGNSA. This CDR3 comprises 15 residues. The CDR3 protein is CASSPNPGTGFEQYF. DNA for the CDR3: TGTGCCAGCAGTCCTAACCCCGGGACAGGTTTCGAGCAGTACTTC.

The genes are TRBV15 and TRBJ1-3; TRBD1 is a possible D gene (6 bases). The CDR3 spans 16 residues. Looked up from germline, CDR1 is LNHNV and CDR2 is YYDKDF (reference sequence). CDR3 DNA: TGTGGAACCAGTCGGGGTAGGGGGATCTCTGGAAACACCATATATTTT. This translates into CGTSRGRGISGNTIYF.

A single count supports this clone. V is TRBV28 and J is TRBJ2-2; 7 bases agree with TRBD2. V lost 3 bases to trimming and J lost 0 bases; unmatched junction nucleotides: 4. The CDR3 has 16 residues. CDR1 is MDHEN and CDR2 is SYDVKM in the germline V gene. Here the CDR3 DNA reads TGTGCCAGCAGTTTTCGCGGGAGAGCGAACACCGGGGAGCTGTTTTTT. As protein: CASSFRGRANTGELFF.

The V gene is TRBV6-1, the J gene TRBJ2-1; 8 bases are shared with TRBD1. The germline gives CDR1 MNHNS, CDR2 SASEGT. The CDR3 runs to 15 residues. With V trimmed by 5 bases and J by 4 bases, 7 bases remained unmatched. DNA of the CDR3: TGTGCCAGCAGTTCGACAGGGGACCTATACAATGAGCAGTTCTTC. This sequence encodes CASSSTGDLYNEQFF.

There are a few counts of this clone. The chain employs TRBV11-3 and TRBJ2-1; D is possibly TRBD1 or TRBD2 (5 bases each). The germline CDR1 and CDR2 sequences are SGHNT and YENEEA. With 5 bases removed from V and 6 bases from J, the gap between germline ends came to 14 bases. The CDR3 runs 14 residues. The CDR3 loop reads CASSGDPLGNEQFF. The CDR3 DNA reads TGTGCCAGCAGCGGGGACCCTCTTGGCAATGAGCAGTTCTTC.

The V gene is TRBV4-2, the J gene TRBJ2-3; 9 bases fit TRBD2. The CDR3 contains 18 residues. The trim removed 5 bases at V and 0 bases at J, leaving 12 bases unmatched. The germline gives CDR1 LGHNA, CDR2 YNFKEQ. CDR3 in DNA: TGTGCCAGCAGCGCCGGGACTAGCCGTTCCTATAGCACAGATACGCAGTATTTT. This encodes CASSAGTSRSYSTDTQYF.

The chain carries TRBV23-1 and TRBJ2-7, with D uncertain. TRBV23-1 is placed among ORFs of uncertain function. The CDR3 is 13 amino acids. V shed 7 bases and J shed 0 bases, with 10 bases lying between them. The CDR3 DNA reads as TGCGCCAGCAAAATCTACAGCTCCTACGAGCAGTACTTC. Translation: CASKIYSSYEQYF.

This clone was detected once. J is TRBJ2-4 and V is TRBV9, with no clear D. V was shortened by 2 bases and J by 0 bases, with 6 bases between the two germline ends. Per the germline V gene, CDR1 is SGDLS and CDR2 is YYNGEE. This CDR3 has 14 amino acids. The CDR3: CASSVILAKNIQYF. The DNA for the CDR3 is TGTGCCAGCAGCGTCATCCTAGCCAAAAACATTCAGTACTTC.

The chain has TRBV6-6 and TRBJ2-7; D ambiguous. Trimming left V 6 bases short and J 0 bases short, with 15 bases between. This CDR3 is 15 amino acids long. Germline values: CDR1 MNHNY, CDR2 SVGAGI (reference sequence). This CDR3 is CASRAPQTTSYEQYF. CDR3 coding DNA: TGTGCCAGCAGGGCGCCTCAAACTACCTCCTACGAGCAGTACTTC.

The rearrangement links TRBV6-4 to TRBJ2-1; 9 nucleotides match TRBD1. The CDR3 has 14 residues. The germline V gene encodes CDR1 MRHNA and CDR2 SNTAGT. V lost 5 bases and J lost 3; bases outside the gene matches: 2. The CDR3 reads CASSRDRDYNEQFF. Here the CDR3 DNA reads TGTGCCAGCAGTAGGGACAGGGACTACAATGAGCAGTTCTTC.

This clone was seen more than once but under ten times. This chain connects TRBV30 to TRBJ1-1; the D gene is possibly TRBD1 (5 bases). The CDR3 runs 16 residues. Trimming shortened V by 4 bases and J by 1 base, and 19 bases separated the two germline ends. Germline V gene sequence: CDR1 GTSNPN, CDR2 SVGIG (reference sequence). Written as DNA, the CDR3 is TGTGCCTGGACCCTGGGGGGGATAGGAGGGAACACTGAAGCTTTCTTT. Protein sequence: CAWTLGGIGGNTEAFF.

This chain links TRBV7-9 with TRBJ2-3, with D unclear. The CDR3 totals 13 residues. Deletions cut 2 bases from V and 3 bases from J, with 6 bases between. The germline CDR1 and CDR2 sequences are SEHNR and FQNEAQ (reference sequence). The CDR3 sequence is CASSLLGTDTQYF. DNA for the CDR3: TGTGCCAGCAGCTTACTAGGAACAGATACGCAGTATTTT.

The J gene is TRBJ2-2, the V gene TRBV6-4, with a possible D match to TRBD1 (6 bases). Trimming shortened V by 5 bases and J by 5 bases, and 12 bases separated the two germline ends. The CDR3 is 14 residues long. The V gene's germline CDR1 is MRHNA and CDR2 SNTAGT. The CDR3 loop is CASSPDSQTGELFF. The CDR3 DNA follows: TGTGCCAGCAGTCCGGACAGTCAGACCGGGGAGCTGTTTTTT.

The V and J genes are TRBV4-3 and TRBJ2-2, with TRBD1 identical over 8 bases. The CDR3 contains 15 residues. The V segment lost 1 base and the J segment 4 bases; nucleotides outside the gene matches: 2. Germline CDR1 and CDR2: LGHNA and YSLEER. The DNA of the CDR3 is TGCGCCAGCAGCCAAGGGACAGGGCCCACCGGGGAGCTGTTTTTT. Amino acid sequence: CASSQGTGPTGELFF.

CDR3 region: CASSPGLLETQYF. CDR3 in DNA: TGTGCCAGCAGCCCGGGACTTCTAGAGACCCAGTACTTC. V and J are TRBV7-9 and TRBJ2-5; perhaps TRBD2 as D (6 bases). This CDR3 is 13 amino acids long. With 5 bases removed from V and 4 bases from J, the gap between germline ends came to 11 bases. Germline V gene data show CDR1 as SEHNR and CDR2 as FQNEAQ (reference sequence).

The chain combines TRBV7-2 with TRBJ2-5; no clear D. V lost 5 bases to trimming and J lost 5 bases, with 27 bases between them. This CDR3 has 18 amino acids. Germline V gives CDR1 SGHTA, CDR2 FQGNSA. In DNA, the CDR3 is TGTGCCAGCAGCGTTACGGGCGGATGGGGTCCCGTTATGGAGACCCAGTACTTC. Translation: CASSVTGGWGPVMETQYF.

This clone was seen a handful of times. V and J are TRBV6-5 and TRBJ1-5, with 7 bases aligning to TRBD1. The CDR3 extends over 15 amino acids. J gave up 2 bases and V 6 bases, and 7 bases lay outside the gene matches. Looked up from germline, CDR1 is MNHEY and CDR2 is SVGAGI. The CDR3 DNA reads as TGTGCCAGCAGAACCACAGGGGACCGCAATCAGCCCCAGCATTTT. This translates into CASRTTGDRNQPQHF.

The rearrangement links TRBV6-5 to TRBJ1-1; D remains unclear. The CDR3 contains 14 residues. The germline V gene has CDR1 MNHEY and CDR2 SVGAGI. Trimming removed 2 bases at V and 1 base at J, with 8 bases between. The CDR3 bases are TGTGCCAGCAGTTACACGGACGGGAACACTGAAGCTTTCTTT. Translation: CASSYTDGNTEAFF.

The V and J genes are TRBV19 and TRBJ2-1, with 11 bases matching TRBD2. The V segment lost 5 bases and the J segment 13 bases; nucleotides outside the gene matches: 7. Germline values: CDR1 LNHDA, CDR2 SQIVND (reference sequence). The CDR3 contains 13 residues. CDR3 sequence (DNA): TGTGCCAGTAGTTTCGGGACTAGCGGTTCCCAGTTCTTC. Protein sequence: CASSFGTSGSQFF.

Only one count was recorded for this clone. V is TRBV28 and J is TRBJ2-3, with 8 bases aligning to TRBD1. The CDR3 extends over 16 amino acids. V shed 6 bases and J 4 bases; nucleotides not matched to a gene: 12. CDR1 MDHEN and CDR2 SYDVKM come from the germline V gene. CDR3 sequence reads: CASSADRGWGADTQYF. The CDR3 region has the DNA TGTGCCAGCAGCGCTGACAGGGGCTGGGGGGCAGATACGCAGTATTTT.

The CDR3 reads CASSVGFANNEQFF. As DNA, the CDR3 is TGTGCCAGCAGCGTAGGATTCGCTAACAATGAGCAGTTCTTC. The V and J genes are TRBV9 and TRBJ2-1; D is undetermined. The CDR3 length is 14 residues. Trimming removed 0 bases at V and 5 bases at J, with 9 bases between. CDR1 and CDR2 from the germline V gene are SGDLS and YYNGEE.

The rearrangement uses TRBV29-1 and TRBJ2-3, with TRBD2 identical over 15 bases. The J segment lost 1 base and the V segment lost 7 bases, leaving 6 bases of the junction unmatched. The CDR3 is made up of 16 amino acids. Germline V CDR1 and CDR2: SQVTM, ANQGSEA. The CDR3 nucleotides are TGCAGCGCTGGACTAGCGGGAGGGGGTCGCACAGATACGCAGTATTTT. This codes for CSAGLAGGGRTDTQYF.

The genes are TRBV19 and TRBJ2-2; D is unresolved. The V gene's germline CDR1 is LNHDA and CDR2 SQIVND (reference sequence). The CDR3 runs 15 residues. The V end lost 3 bases, the J end lost 2 bases, and 10 bases lay between the germline ends. CDR3 region: CASSMEGGNTGELFF. The CDR3 DNA reads as TGTGCCAGTAGTATGGAAGGTGGAAACACCGGGGAGCTGTTTTTT. Full variable domain (remainder filled in from reference TRBV19 and TRBJ2-2): DGGITQSPKYLFRKEGQNVTLSCEQNLNHDAMYWYRQDPGQGLRLIYYSQIVNDFQKGDIAEGYSVSREKKESFPLTVTSAQKNPTAFYLCASSMEGGNTGELFFGEGSRLTVL.

The rearrangement links TRBV28 to TRBJ1-2; 8 bases align to TRBD1. V lost 4 bases to trimming and J lost 2 bases; unmatched junction nucleotides: 15. This CDR3 has 18 amino acids. CDR1 is MDHEN, CDR2 SYDVKM, per germline. CDR3 in amino acids: CASSSILTRGRENYGYTF. DNA for the CDR3: TGTGCCAGCAGTTCCATCCTTACCAGGGGGCGCGAGAACTATGGCTACACCTTC.

This clone was seen just once. The gene calls are TRBV5-8 and TRBJ2-3; either TRBD1 or TRBD2 may fit D (5 bases each). V was pared by 3 bases and J by 4 bases, with 18 bases between. The CDR3 extends over 16 amino acids. Germline CDR1 SGHTS, CDR2 YDEGEE. CDR3 loop: CASSWEGTQGADTQYF. The CDR3 bases are TGTGCCAGCAGCTGGGAAGGGACCCAGGGAGCAGATACGCAGTATTTT.

The chain employs TRBV4-1 and TRBJ2-7; 8 bases match TRBD1. The CDR3 sequence is 13 residues long. Germline lookup yields CDR1 MGHRA and CDR2 YSYEKL. With V trimmed by 4 bases and J by 7 bases, 6 bases remained unmatched. Written as DNA, the CDR3 is TGCGCCAGCAGCCCCCGGACAGGGAGAGAGCAGTACTTC. Translated: CASSPRTGREQYF.

V gene TRBV18 combines with J gene TRBJ1-5, with 7 bases fitting TRBD1. The CDR3 has 16 residues. Germline CDR1 reads KGHSH; CDR2 reads LQKENI. V lost 6 bases and J lost 4; bases outside the gene matches: 12. CDR3 sequence: CASSRREQGSNQPQHF. The CDR3 DNA sequence: TGTGCCAGCTCGCGGAGGGAACAGGGGAGTAATCAGCCCCAGCATTTT.

V is TRBV7-6 and J is TRBJ2-1; 7 bases agree with TRBD2. Per the germline V gene, CDR1 is SGHVS and CDR2 is FNYEAQ. V was pared by 0 bases and J by 3 bases, with 5 bases of the junction left unmatched. CDR3 length: 16 residues. The CDR3 is CASSLAHGRSYNEQFF. In nucleotides, the CDR3 is TGTGCCAGCAGCTTAGCGCACGGGAGGAGCTACAATGAGCAGTTCTTC.

This chain links TRBV19 with TRBJ2-1; D call uncertain. CDR3 length: 15 amino acids. Looked up from germline, CDR1 is LNHDA and CDR2 is SQIVND (reference sequence). The V and J ends lost 3 bases and 5 bases respectively, with 14 bases between them. CDR3 protein: CASSIEGPPNNEQFF. DNA for the CDR3: TGTGCCAGTAGTATCGAAGGTCCCCCAAACAATGAGCAGTTCTTC. Based on the CDR3 plus reference TRBV19 and TRBJ2-1, the full variable domain is DGGITQSPKYLFRKEGQNVTLSCEQNLNHDAMYWYRQDPGQGLRLIYYSQIVNDFQKGDIAEGYSVSREKKESFPLTVTSAQKNPTAFYLCASSIEGPPNNEQFFGPGTRLTVL.